A selection of T cell receptor beta chains follows, all from one sample in a study of shared clonotypes between healthy human individuals. Profiled with immunoSEQ multiplex PCR; TCRdb holds only in-frame clones, not every one. The sample lists over 2,000,000 clones, approximately 92% occurring once. Sequencing input: naive CD8+ T cells from PBMCs. These receptor sequences come from a man aged 18 to 29 in good health. Some clones in this sample may be carry-over from other donors' samples. The CDR3 runs from the conserved cysteine through the conserved F or W. The order of the fields is V gene, J gene, D gene, clone size, CDR3 protein, CDR3 DNA. A D gene is named only where the DNA matches it firmly. Clone sizes are given selectively: once, few, many, or a class where the clone is expanded.

v_gene: TRBV4-1
j_gene: TRBJ2-7
d_gene: TRBD1
abundance: NA
CDR3aa: CASSPVTGGVYEQYF
CDR3nt: TGCGCCAGCAGCCCGGTGACAGGGGGCGTCTACGAGCAGTACTTC

v_gene: TRBV6-5
j_gene: TRBJ2-7
d_gene: NA
abundance: NA
CDR3aa: CASRSEANSYEQYF
CDR3nt: TGTGCCAGCAGGAGTGAAGCAAACTCCTACGAGCAGTACTTC

v_gene: TRBV4-3
j_gene: TRBJ2-7
d_gene: NA
abundance: NA
CDR3aa: CASSQDPSASSYEQYF
CDR3nt: TGCGCCAGCAGCCAAGATCCTAGCGCGAGCTCCTACGAGCAGTACTTC

v_gene: TRBV28
j_gene: TRBJ1-1
d_gene: NA
abundance: few
CDR3aa: CASSLMSRNTEAFF
CDR3nt: TGTGCCAGCAGTTTAATGTCCAGGAACACTGAAGCTTTCTTT

v_gene: TRBV6-4
j_gene: TRBJ1-1
d_gene: NA
abundance: NA
CDR3aa: CASSDSPGTEAFF
CDR3nt: TGTGCCAGCAGTGACTCCCCGGGGACTGAAGCTTTCTTT

v_gene: TRBV4-3
j_gene: TRBJ1-5
d_gene: NA
abundance: NA
CDR3aa: CASSQGYWGASNQPQHF
CDR3nt: TGCGCCAGCAGCCAAGGCTATTGGGGGGCCAGCAATCAGCCCCAGCATTTT

v_gene: TRBV7-8
j_gene: TRBJ2-2
d_gene: NA
abundance: NA
CDR3aa: CASSFYRGATIPNTGELFF
CDR3nt: TGTGCCAGCAGCTTCTACCGAGGAGCTACTATCCCGAACACCGGGGAGCTGTTTTTT

v_gene: TRBV30
j_gene: TRBJ2-4
d_gene: NA
abundance: NA
CDR3aa: CAWSPIKGLAKNIQYF
CDR3nt: TGTGCCTGGAGTCCCATCAAGGGTCTAGCCAAAAACATTCAGTACTTC

v_gene: TRBV9
j_gene: TRBJ2-2
d_gene: NA
abundance: NA
CDR3aa: CASSVKADPTAGVWDATGELFF
CDR3nt: TGTGCCAGCAGCGTAAAAGCGGATCCAACCGCAGGTGTTTGGGACGCGACCGGGGAGCTGTTTTTT

v_gene: TRBV12-2
j_gene: TRBJ1-4
d_gene: NA
abundance: NA
CDR3aa: CASRPDSMANEKLFF
CDR3nt: TGTGCAAGTCGACCCGACAGCATGGCTAATGAAAAACTGTTTTTT

v_gene: TRBV9
j_gene: TRBJ2-7
d_gene: TRBD2
abundance: NA
CDR3aa: CASSPGLAAYEQYF
CDR3nt: TGTGCCAGCAGCCCGGGACTAGCGGCCTACGAGCAGTACTTC

v_gene: TRBV28
j_gene: TRBJ2-5
d_gene: NA
abundance: NA
CDR3aa: CASSLRGRGIETQYF
CDR3nt: TGTGCCAGCAGTTTGAGGGGAAGGGGGATAGAGACCCAGTACTTC

v_gene: TRBV30
j_gene: TRBJ1-2
d_gene: NA
abundance: NA
CDR3aa: CALGLLGEFGYGYTF
CDR3nt: TGTGCCTTGGGACTGCTAGGCGAGTTCGGTTATGGCTACACCTTC

v_gene: TRBV5-1
j_gene: TRBJ1-1
d_gene: NA
abundance: NA
CDR3aa: CASSLAKGGSTEAFF
CDR3nt: TGCGCCAGCAGCTTGGCCAAGGGGGGGAGCACTGAAGCTTTCTTT

v_gene: TRBV19
j_gene: TRBJ1-2
d_gene: NA
abundance: NA
CDR3aa: CASSWSVGGYTF
CDR3nt: TGTGCCAGTTCGTGGAGTGTAGGTGGCTACACCTTC

v_gene: TRBV6-6
j_gene: TRBJ1-2
d_gene: TRBD1
abundance: NA
CDR3aa: CASSSGQGALNGYTF
CDR3nt: TGTGCCAGCAGTTCTGGACAGGGGGCGTTAAATGGCTACACCTTC

v_gene: TRBV29-1
j_gene: TRBJ2-6
d_gene: NA
abundance: NA
CDR3aa: CSVLSGANVLTF
CDR3nt: TGCAGCGTTCTTAGTGGGGCCAACGTCCTGACTTTC

v_gene: TRBV19
j_gene: TRBJ1-1
d_gene: NA
abundance: NA
CDR3aa: CASRPTGSGTEAFF
CDR3nt: TGTGCCAGTAGGCCTACAGGGTCAGGCACTGAAGCTTTCTTT

v_gene: TRBV7-9
j_gene: TRBJ1-1
d_gene: NA
abundance: NA
CDR3aa: CASSQPGDPNTEAFF
CDR3nt: TGTGCCAGCAGCCAGCCCGGAGATCCGAACACTGAAGCTTTCTTT

v_gene: TRBV7-9
j_gene: TRBJ2-7
d_gene: NA
abundance: NA
CDR3aa: CASSSTGTLRMAYEQYF
CDR3nt: TGTGCCAGCAGCTCGACCGGGACTCTTAGAATGGCCTACGAGCAGTACTTC

v_gene: TRBV28
j_gene: TRBJ2-7
d_gene: NA
abundance: NA
CDR3aa: CASSLFRGLHEQYF
CDR3nt: TGTGCCAGCAGTTTGTTCAGGGGACTGCACGAGCAGTACTTC

v_gene: TRBV27
j_gene: TRBJ2-6
d_gene: NA
abundance: once
CDR3aa: CASSLGQGSSGANVLTF
CDR3nt: TGTGCCAGCAGTTTAGGCCAGGGGAGCTCTGGGGCCAACGTCCTGACTTTC

v_gene: TRBV9
j_gene: TRBJ2-7
d_gene: TRBD2
abundance: NA
CDR3aa: CASSPSRREGPSSYEQYF
CDR3nt: TGTGCCAGCAGCCCCTCACGGCGGGAGGGTCCAAGCTCCTACGAGCAGTACTTC

v_gene: TRBV28
j_gene: TRBJ1-4
d_gene: NA
abundance: NA
CDR3aa: CASSLTPATNEKLFF
CDR3nt: TGTGCCAGCAGTTTAACCCCAGCAACTAATGAAAAACTGTTTTTT

v_gene: TRBV19
j_gene: TRBJ1-5
d_gene: TRBD1
abundance: few
CDR3aa: CASKIRDSDQPQHF
CDR3nt: TGTGCCAGTAAAATCCGGGACAGCGATCAGCCCCAGCATTTT

v_gene: TRBV29-1
j_gene: TRBJ2-5
d_gene: NA
abundance: once
CDR3aa: CSVEPDGYGLTQYF
CDR3nt: TGCAGCGTTGAACCGGACGGATATGGCCTAACCCAGTACTTC

v_gene: TRBV27
j_gene: TRBJ1-1
d_gene: NA
abundance: NA
CDR3aa: CASSPSTFFGAFF
CDR3nt: TGTGCCAGCAGTCCGTCTACATTTTTCGGAGCTTTCTTT

v_gene: TRBV27
j_gene: TRBJ1-4
d_gene: NA
abundance: NA
CDR3aa: CASSLAVATNEKLFF
CDR3nt: TGTGCCAGCAGTTTAGCCGTAGCAACTAATGAAAAACTGTTTTTT

v_gene: TRBV4-1
j_gene: TRBJ2-7
d_gene: TRBD2
abundance: once
CDR3aa: CASSREGGATSYEQYF
CDR3nt: TGCGCCAGCAGCCGGGAGGGAGGCGCCACCTCCTACGAGCAGTACTTC

v_gene: TRBV27
j_gene: TRBJ2-6
d_gene: NA
abundance: NA
CDR3aa: CATLSDISGANVLTF
CDR3nt: TGTGCCACCCTAAGTGACATCTCTGGGGCCAACGTCCTGACTTTC

v_gene: TRBV19
j_gene: TRBJ1-1
d_gene: TRBD1
abundance: NA
CDR3aa: CATTFRGPTEAFF
CDR3nt: TGTGCCACGACATTCAGGGGGCCCACTGAAGCTTTCTTT

v_gene: TRBV7-6
j_gene: TRBJ2-1
d_gene: TRBD2
abundance: NA
CDR3aa: CASSLISSGRNEQFF
CDR3nt: TGTGCCAGCAGCTTAATCTCTAGCGGGAGGAACGAGCAGTTCTTC

v_gene: TRBV27
j_gene: TRBJ2-3
d_gene: TRBD2
abundance: NA
CDR3aa: CASSRTSGGRGTQYF
CDR3nt: TGTGCCAGCAGTCGGACTAGCGGCGGTCGGGGTACGCAGTATTTT

v_gene: TRBV27
j_gene: TRBJ1-1
d_gene: NA
abundance: NA
CDR3aa: CASTQDAGRMNTEAFF
CDR3nt: TGTGCCAGCACCCAGGACGCGGGGAGGATGAACACTGAAGCTTTCTTT

v_gene: TRBV4-1
j_gene: TRBJ2-7
d_gene: NA
abundance: NA
CDR3aa: CASSLGSVYEQYF
CDR3nt: TGCGCCAGCAGTCTGGGATCGGTCTACGAGCAGTACTTC

v_gene: TRBV29-1
j_gene: TRBJ2-1
d_gene: NA
abundance: NA
CDR3aa: CSVEGGGLGAYNEQFF
CDR3nt: TGCAGCGTTGAAGGTGGGGGGTTGGGCGCTTACAATGAGCAGTTCTTC

v_gene: TRBV7-7
j_gene: TRBJ2-5
d_gene: NA
abundance: once
CDR3aa: CASSSRDSFGETQYF
CDR3nt: TGTGCCAGCAGCTCCCGGGACTCTTTTGGGGAGACCCAGTACTTC

v_gene: TRBV11-2
j_gene: TRBJ1-1
d_gene: NA
abundance: NA
CDR3aa: CASSLFERTNTEAFF
CDR3nt: TGTGCCAGCAGCTTATTTGAGAGAACGAACACTGAAGCTTTCTTT

v_gene: TRBV30
j_gene: TRBJ2-7
d_gene: TRBD1
abundance: NA
CDR3aa: CAQRARGTYEQYF
CDR3nt: TGTGCCCAAAGGGCCAGGGGGACCTACGAGCAGTACTTC

v_gene: TRBV4-3
j_gene: TRBJ1-1
d_gene: NA
abundance: NA
CDR3aa: CASSHDRGTEAFF
CDR3nt: TGCGCCAGCAGCCACGATCGGGGCACTGAAGCTTTCTTT

v_gene: TRBV19
j_gene: TRBJ2-1
d_gene: NA
abundance: NA
CDR3aa: CASSRGEGYNEQFF
CDR3nt: TGTGCCAGTAGTAGGGGGGAAGGGTACAATGAGCAGTTCTTC

v_gene: TRBV10-2
j_gene: TRBJ2-7
d_gene: NA
abundance: NA
CDR3aa: CASSESGGYEQYF
CDR3nt: TGCGCCAGCAGTGAGTCTGGGGGTTACGAGCAGTACTTC

v_gene: TRBV7-9
j_gene: TRBJ2-4
d_gene: TRBD1
abundance: NA
CDR3aa: CASSLAPGQGGIQYF
CDR3nt: TGTGCCAGCAGCTTAGCGCCTGGACAGGGGGGCATTCAGTACTTC

v_gene: TRBV27
j_gene: TRBJ2-2
d_gene: NA
abundance: NA
CDR3aa: CASSPGRQAANTGELFF
CDR3nt: TGTGCCAGCAGTCCCGGTAGACAGGCTGCGAACACCGGGGAGCTGTTTTTT

v_gene: TRBV18
j_gene: TRBJ1-5
d_gene: TRBD1
abundance: NA
CDR3aa: CASSSDRKGQPQHF
CDR3nt: TGTGCCAGCTCATCGGACAGGAAAGGCCAGCCCCAGCATTTT

v_gene: TRBV18
j_gene: TRBJ2-7
d_gene: TRBD1
abundance: NA
CDR3aa: CASSPETGDYEQYF
CDR3nt: TGTGCCAGCTCACCCGAGACAGGGGACTACGAGCAGTACTTC

v_gene: TRBV6-5
j_gene: TRBJ2-7
d_gene: NA
abundance: NA
CDR3aa: CASREGTGVTYEQYF
CDR3nt: TGTGCCAGCAGGGAGGGAACGGGAGTCACCTACGAGCAGTACTTC

v_gene: TRBV7-3
j_gene: TRBJ2-3
d_gene: TRBD2
abundance: NA
CDR3aa: CASSSQTSGDSDTQYF
CDR3nt: TGTGCCAGCAGCTCCCAGACTAGCGGGGATTCAGATACGCAGTATTTT

v_gene: TRBV5-8
j_gene: TRBJ1-4
d_gene: NA
abundance: NA
CDR3aa: CASSLGLAGLNEKLFF
CDR3nt: TGTGCCAGCAGCTTGGGGTTGGCGGGACTGAATGAAAAACTGTTTTTT

v_gene: TRBV4-1
j_gene: TRBJ1-4
d_gene: NA
abundance: NA
CDR3aa: CASSPGPGTTEKLFF
CDR3nt: TGCGCCAGCAGCCCCGGGCCGGGGACCACTGAAAAACTGTTTTTT

v_gene: TRBV27
j_gene: TRBJ1-1
d_gene: TRBD1
abundance: NA
CDR3aa: CASSLNDGQGGNTEAFF
CDR3nt: TGTGCCAGCAGTCTCAACGACGGACAGGGAGGAAACACTGAAGCTTTCTTT

v_gene: TRBV19
j_gene: TRBJ2-1
d_gene: NA
abundance: NA
CDR3aa: CASKGEGSYNEQFF
CDR3nt: TGTGCCAGTAAGGGGGAGGGCAGCTACAATGAGCAGTTCTTC